This is a list of T cell receptor beta chains from one sample in a study of blood T cells in healthy people across ages. One entry per CDR3 protein results from TCRdb running MiXCR on the 5' RACE reads. This sample has over a million distinct CDR3 sequences, with around 45% found just once. The sequenced sample was blood. The receptors were gathered from an older woman in good health. Each CDR3 is given with its conserved first and last residue. The order of the fields is D gene, clone size, J gene, V gene, CDR3 protein, CDR3 DNA. The D gene is left open where the match is weak. Clone size, where shown, is once, few, many, or a class for clones that have expanded.

d_call: NA
clone_size: NA
j_call: TRBJ1-2
v_call: TRBV25-1
cdr3_aa: CASSEAGWNYAYTF
cdr3_nt: TGTGCCAGCAGTGAAGCAGGGTGGAACTATGCCTACACCTTC

d_call: NA
clone_size: NA
j_call: TRBJ2-3
v_call: TRBV18
cdr3_aa: CASSNGGPSTDTQYF
cdr3_nt: TGTGCCAGCTCGAACGGGGGGCCTAGCACAGATACGCAGTATTTT

d_call: TRBD2
clone_size: few
j_call: TRBJ2-1
v_call: TRBV7-2
cdr3_aa: CASRPTIPGTSGRGEQFF
cdr3_nt: TGTGCCAGCAGACCGACCATTCCCGGGACTAGCGGGAGAGGTGAGCAGTTCTTC

d_call: NA
clone_size: NA
j_call: TRBJ2-3
v_call: TRBV29-1
cdr3_aa: CSGGSGDTQYF
cdr3_nt: TGCAGCGGAGGTTCGGGGGATACGCAGTATTTT

d_call: NA
clone_size: NA
j_call: TRBJ1-2
v_call: TRBV20-1
cdr3_aa: CSAAGATVNYGYTF
cdr3_nt: TGCAGTGCGGCAGGGGCCACGGTAAACTATGGCTACACCTTC

d_call: TRBD2
clone_size: NA
j_call: TRBJ2-1
v_call: TRBV11-2
cdr3_aa: CASTLGLAAVNEQFF
cdr3_nt: TGTGCCAGCACCCTCGGGCTAGCGGCCGTGAATGAGCAGTTCTTC

d_call: NA
clone_size: NA
j_call: TRBJ1-2
v_call: TRBV6-2/TRBV6-3
cdr3_aa: CASSFAGGIYYGYTF
cdr3_nt: TGTGCCAGCAGTTTCGCGGGGGGCATTTACTATGGCTACACCTTC

d_call: TRBD2
clone_size: many
j_call: TRBJ2-7
v_call: TRBV29-1
cdr3_aa: CSVAGPVASGSYEQYF
cdr3_nt: TGCAGCGTTGCGGGGCCCGTGGCTAGCGGGTCCTACGAGCAGTACTTC

d_call: NA
clone_size: NA
j_call: TRBJ1-2
v_call: TRBV7-9
cdr3_aa: CASSYTEGYGYTF
cdr3_nt: TGTGCCAGCAGTTACACCGAGGGGTATGGCTACACCTTC

d_call: NA
clone_size: few
j_call: TRBJ1-2
v_call: TRBV6-1
cdr3_aa: CASSEMAALPRGYTF
cdr3_nt: TGTGCCAGCAGTGAAATGGCTGCCTTACCGAGGGGCTACACCTTC

d_call: NA
clone_size: NA
j_call: TRBJ2-3
v_call: TRBV29-1
cdr3_aa: CSVVPVEGSDTQYF
cdr3_nt: TGCAGCGTTGTCCCGGTGGAAGGCTCAGATACGCAGTATTTT

d_call: NA
clone_size: NA
j_call: TRBJ1-4
v_call: TRBV6-1
cdr3_aa: CASSEYSSGGPIGEKLFF
cdr3_nt: TGTGCCAGCAGTGAGTACAGCAGTGGAGGGCCCATAGGAGAAAAACTGTTTTTT

d_call: TRBD1
clone_size: NA
j_call: TRBJ2-1
v_call: TRBV6-2/TRBV6-3
cdr3_aa: CASERWDRVNDEQFF
cdr3_nt: TGTGCCAGCGAGAGGTGGGACAGGGTTAACGATGAGCAGTTCTTC

d_call: NA
clone_size: NA
j_call: TRBJ2-5
v_call: TRBV7-2
cdr3_aa: CASSLTRTVGTQYF
cdr3_nt: TGCGCCAGCAGCTTAACTAGGACAGTAGGGACCCAGTACTTC

d_call: TRBD2
clone_size: many
j_call: TRBJ2-3
v_call: TRBV30
cdr3_aa: CASAGTSTDTQYF
cdr3_nt: TGTGCCTCAGCGGGAACCTCCACAGATACGCAGTATTTT

d_call: NA
clone_size: NA
j_call: TRBJ2-7
v_call: TRBV3-1
cdr3_aa: CASSQGVMGYEQYF
cdr3_nt: TGTGCCAGCAGCCAAGGGGTGATGGGGTACGAGCAGTACTTC

d_call: NA
clone_size: few
j_call: TRBJ2-7
v_call: TRBV6-1
cdr3_aa: CAISTGEWGPGSWEQYF
cdr3_nt: TGTGCCATCTCTACCGGGGAGTGGGGGCCCGGATCGTGGGAGCAGTACTTC

d_call: NA
clone_size: NA
j_call: TRBJ2-5
v_call: TRBV7-9
cdr3_aa: CASSPWTDQETQYF
cdr3_nt: TGTGCCAGCAGCCCGTGGACAGACCAAGAGACCCAGTACTTC

d_call: NA
clone_size: few
j_call: TRBJ2-5
v_call: TRBV10-2
cdr3_aa: CASSESTRLLGTQYF
cdr3_nt: TGCGCCAGCAGTGAGTCGACGAGGTTACTTGGGACCCAGTACTTC

d_call: NA
clone_size: NA
j_call: TRBJ2-2
v_call: TRBV24-1
cdr3_aa: CATSDPGTQYTGELFF
cdr3_nt: TGTGCCACCAGTGACCCCGGGACACAATACACCGGGGAGCTGTTTTTT

d_call: TRBD1
clone_size: NA
j_call: TRBJ2-5
v_call: TRBV20-1
cdr3_aa: CSASDRVLQTQYF
cdr3_nt: TGCAGTGCTTCGGACAGGGTCCTACAGACCCAGTACTTC

d_call: TRBD1
clone_size: NA
j_call: TRBJ2-7
v_call: TRBV29-1
cdr3_aa: CSVGGMDRGYEQYF
cdr3_nt: TGCAGCGTTGGGGGCATGGACAGGGGGTACGAGCAGTACTTC

d_call: NA
clone_size: few
j_call: TRBJ2-7
v_call: TRBV7-3
cdr3_aa: CASSLSRGGPYEQYF
cdr3_nt: TGTGCCAGCAGCTTATCCCGGGGAGGACCCTACGAGCAGTACTTC

d_call: TRBD1
clone_size: NA
j_call: TRBJ2-7
v_call: TRBV9
cdr3_aa: CASSVTGTGPYEQYF
cdr3_nt: TGTGCCAGCAGCGTCACCGGGACAGGCCCGTACGAGCAGTACTTC

d_call: TRBD2
clone_size: once
j_call: TRBJ2-1
v_call: TRBV20-1
cdr3_aa: CSARDLVGTSGKYKQFF
cdr3_nt: TGCAGTGCTAGAGATCTAGTTGGGACTAGCGGGAAGTATAAGCAGTTCTTC